These 19 T cell receptor beta chains share one sample of origin, sequenced in a study of cytomegalovirus exposure and HLA in healthy donors. 13 Jbeta primers and 60 Vbeta primers were used for the PCR. TCRdb's table, derived via immunoSEQ multiplex PCR, lists solely in-frame clones and lacks some. The sample lists about 99,000 clones; approximately 66% were seen once. The sequenced sample consisted of PBMCs. Receptors were obtained from a woman aged 45-65 years in good health and CMV-seronegative.

V gene TRBV7-9 combines with J gene TRBJ1-4; 11 bases match TRBD1. The V gene end was trimmed by 5 bases and the J gene end by 3 bases; junction bases not matched to a gene: 5. Per the germline V gene, CDR1 is SEHNR and CDR2 is FQNEAQ (reference sequence). The CDR3 sequence is 16 residues long. The CDR3 protein is CASSRGQGAANEKLFF. Here the CDR3 DNA reads TGTGCCAGCAGCAGAGGACAGGGGGCGGCTAATGAAAAACTGTTTTTT.

This chain links TRBV27 with TRBJ2-1; 7 nucleotides agree with TRBD1. CDR1 MNHEY and CDR2 SMNVEV come from the germline V gene (reference sequence). The CDR3 spans 15 residues. The junction had 8 bases not matched to a gene; V was cut back by 4 bases and J by 5 bases. The CDR3 loop reads CASSSYRGRDNEQFF. In nucleotides, the CDR3 is TGTGCCAGCAGTTCTTACAGGGGCCGGGACAATGAGCAGTTCTTC.

The V gene is TRBV7-2, the J gene TRBJ2-5; TRBD2 matches 9 bases. The CDR3 is made up of 14 amino acids. Trimming at V came to 6 bases and at J to 3 bases, leaving 5 bases not matched to a gene. Germline CDR1 SGHTA, CDR2 FQGNSA. The CDR3 reads CASSQLAGEETQYF. In DNA, the CDR3 is TGTGCCAGCAGTCAACTAGCGGGTGAAGAGACCCAGTACTTC. The whole variable domain, filled in from reference TRBV7-2 and TRBJ2-5, reads GAGVSQSPSNKVTEKGKDVELRCDPISGHTALYWYRQSLGQGLEFLIYFQGNSAPDKSGLPSDRFSAERTGGSVSTLTIQRTQQEDSAVYLCASSQLAGEETQYFGPGTRLLVL.

The J gene is TRBJ2-1, the V gene TRBV18, with D perhaps matching TRBD1 (6 bases). CDR3 length: 14 residues. CDR1 and CDR2 (germline): KGHSH, LQKENI. V lost 3 bases and J lost 9, with 15 bases in between. In DNA form, the CDR3 reads TGTGCCAGCTCACCCGGCGAGCAGGGGCGTGAGCAGTTCTTC. Residues: CASSPGEQGREQFF.

The CDR3 here is CASSPEGAVGYTF. The CDR3 DNA is TGTGCCAGCTCACCGGAGGGGGCGGTTGGCTACACCTTC. The chain has TRBV18 and TRBJ1-2; 7 nucleotides agree with TRBD1. This CDR3 is 13 amino acids long. Per germline, CDR1 KGHSH and CDR2 LQKENI. Losses at the gene ends were 3 bases for V and 7 bases for J; bases not matched to a gene: 5.

The chain couples TRBV28 to TRBJ2-7; perhaps TRBD2 as D (6 bases). This CDR3 region has 13 residues. Germline assignment: CDR1 MDHEN and CDR2 SYDVKM. The V and J ends lost 6 bases and 3 bases respectively, with 12 bases between them. The chain's CDR3 is CASRPGGGYEQYF. The CDR3 bases are TGTGCCAGCAGACCCGGGGGAGGCTACGAGCAGTACTTC.

CDR3 amino acids: CASSQGVGVGQHTEAFF. CDR3 coding DNA: TGCGCCAGCAGCCAAGGGGTGGGTGTTGGACAGCACACTGAAGCTTTCTTT. The V gene is TRBV4-3, the J gene TRBJ1-1; possibly TRBD1 for D (6 bases). The V end lost 1 base, the J end lost 3 bases, and 18 bases lay between the germline ends. CDR3 size: 17 residues. In germline, CDR1 is LGHNA, CDR2 YSLEER.

This chain uses TRBV11-2 with TRBJ1-5, with D tentatively TRBD1 (6 bases). V gave up 6 bases and J gave up 3 bases, with 12 bases separating them. Germline V lookup: CDR1 SGHAT, CDR2 FQNNGV. The CDR3 has 14 amino acids. The CDR3 loop reads CASSSTGINQPQHF. CDR3 nucleotide sequence: TGTGCCAGCAGTTCCACAGGGATCAATCAGCCCCAGCATTTT.

V gene TRBV18 combines with J gene TRBJ1-1; TRBD1 might be the D (6 bases). V gave up 3 bases and J gave up 4 bases, with 15 bases separating them. Germline V gene lookup returns CDR1 KGHSH and CDR2 LQKENI. The CDR3 is 15 amino acids. The CDR3 DNA reads as TGTGCCAGCTCACCGCGGACAGCTAGAAGCACTGAAGCTTTCTTT. Translation gives CASSPRTARSTEAFF.

The chain couples TRBV21-1 to TRBJ1-1; TRBD1 was called by the table and not checked on the DNA. TRBV21-1 is designated a pseudogene. This CDR3 is built from 16 residues. The CDR3 spells CASSHDRRHRNTEAFF. As DNA, the CDR3 is TGTGCCAGCAGCCACGATCGGCGACACCGGAACACTGAAGCTTTCTTT.

This chain uses TRBV27 with TRBJ2-2; D gene unclear. V was trimmed by 8 bases and J by 4 bases, leaving 5 bases between them. Germline-derived CDR1 and CDR2 are MNHEY and SMNVEV (reference sequence). The CDR3 is 11 amino acids. In DNA form, the CDR3 reads TGTGCCAGCGCCAGCACCGGGGAGCTGTTTTTT. Amino acids: CASASTGELFF.

The chain combines TRBV27 with TRBJ1-1; 8 nucleotides align to TRBD1. Trimming cost V 7 bases and J 4 bases; bases outside gene matches: 14. Germline V gives CDR1 MNHEY, CDR2 SMNVEV (reference sequence). The CDR3 has 16 amino acids. CDR3 coding DNA: TGTGCCAGCAACCCTCAGGGGGCTTATGTCGGCACTGAAGCTTTCTTT. Translated: CASNPQGAYVGTEAFF.

The chain recombines TRBV7-8 with TRBJ1-4; D gene uncertain. This CDR3 has 15 residues. The germline gives CDR1 SGHVS, CDR2 FQNEAQ. The ends were cut back, 5 bases at V and 0 bases at J, with 10 bases in the middle. The CDR3 bases are TGTGCCAGCAGCCTCAACACAGCAACTAATGAAAAACTGTTTTTT. Translation: CASSLNTATNEKLFF.

The CDR3 region has the DNA TGCGCCAGCAGCTCGAGCTCCTACAATGAGCAGTTCTTC. Translated: CASSSSSYNEQFF. This chain links TRBV10-2 with TRBJ2-1; D gene unclear. From germline, CDR1 is WSHSY and CDR2 SAAADI. The CDR3 length is 13 residues. Trimming shortened V by 6 bases and J by 0 bases, and 6 bases separated the two germline ends.

The J gene is TRBJ2-5, the V gene TRBV29-1, with 7 bases aligning to TRBD2. Germline CDR1 SQVTM, CDR2 ANQGSEA. CDR3 length: 13 residues. V shed 3 bases, J shed 4 bases, and the junction held 5 bases outside the gene matches. The CDR3 nucleotides read TGCAGCGTTGAGAGCGGGATACGAGAGACCCAGTACTTC. Protein product: CSVESGIRETQYF.

The rearrangement uses TRBV27 and TRBJ2-2; TRBD2 agrees at 15 bases. The germline V gene encodes CDR1 MNHEY and CDR2 SMNVEV (reference sequence). This CDR3 has 15 amino acids. V gave up 4 bases and J gave up 8 bases; unmatched junction bases: 2. The CDR3 nucleotides are TGTGCCAGCAGTTACGGGACTAGCGGGAGGGGGGAGCTGTTTTTT. This encodes CASSYGTSGRGELFF.

Comment on this clone: One end of the junction does not line up with germline, which may come from a read error. The chain is built from TRBV11-1 and TRBJ2-1; the D gene is possibly TRBD1 (5 bases). The CDR3 has 13 amino acids. The germline V gene has CDR1 SGHAT and CDR2 FQDESV (reference sequence). For the CDR3, the DNA is TGTGTCAGCAGGTTAGACAGCTACAATGAGCAGTTCTTC. Translated, it gives CVSRLDSYNEQFF.

The chain recombines TRBV4-1 with TRBJ2-1; tentatively, D is TRBD2 (5 bases). V lost 0 bases and J 5 bases, leaving 11 bases between the germline ends. This CDR3 contains 15 residues. Germline V gene sequence: CDR1 MGHRA, CDR2 YSYEKL. In nucleotides, the CDR3 is TGCGCCAGCAGCCAAGATGAGGGCTATGACAATGAGCAGTTCTTC. Protein: CASSQDEGYDNEQFF.

This chain links TRBV19 with TRBJ2-2; possibly TRBD1 for D (6 bases). V was shortened by 5 bases and J by 1 base, with 14 bases between the two germline ends. Germline loops: CDR1 LNHDA, CDR2 SQIVND (reference sequence). The CDR3 spans 16 residues. The CDR3 loop reads CASSPGTLRNTGELFF. CDR3 DNA sequence: TGTGCCAGTAGTCCTGGGACACTGAGGAACACCGGGGAGCTGTTTTTT.